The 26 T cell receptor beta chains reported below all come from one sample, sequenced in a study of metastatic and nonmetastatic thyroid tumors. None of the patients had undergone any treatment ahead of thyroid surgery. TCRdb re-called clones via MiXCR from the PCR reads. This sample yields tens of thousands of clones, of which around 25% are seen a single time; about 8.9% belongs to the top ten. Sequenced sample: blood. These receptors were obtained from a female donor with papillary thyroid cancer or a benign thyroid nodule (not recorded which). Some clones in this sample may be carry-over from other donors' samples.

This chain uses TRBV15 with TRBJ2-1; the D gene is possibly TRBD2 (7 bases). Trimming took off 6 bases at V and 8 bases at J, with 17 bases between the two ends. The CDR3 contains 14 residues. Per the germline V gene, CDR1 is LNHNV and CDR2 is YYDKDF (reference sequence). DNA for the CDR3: TGTGCCACCAGTGGGGGGCGGGAGATTGATGAGCAGTTCTTC. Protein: CATSGGREIDEQFF.

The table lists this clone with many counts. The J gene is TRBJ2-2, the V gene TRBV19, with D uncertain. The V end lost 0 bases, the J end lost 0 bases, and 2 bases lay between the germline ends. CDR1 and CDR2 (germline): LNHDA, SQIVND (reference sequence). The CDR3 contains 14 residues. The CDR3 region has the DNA TGTGCCAGTAGTATAGAGGCGAACACCGGGGAGCTGTTTTTT. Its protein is CASSIEANTGELFF.

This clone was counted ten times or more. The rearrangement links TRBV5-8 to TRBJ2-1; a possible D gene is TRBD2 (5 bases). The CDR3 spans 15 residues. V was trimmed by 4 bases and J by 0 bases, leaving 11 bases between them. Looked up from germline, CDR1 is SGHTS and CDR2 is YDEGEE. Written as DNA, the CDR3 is TGTGCCAGCAGCCTCGGACTGAGCTCCTACAATGAGCAGTTCTTC. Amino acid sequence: CASSLGLSSYNEQFF.

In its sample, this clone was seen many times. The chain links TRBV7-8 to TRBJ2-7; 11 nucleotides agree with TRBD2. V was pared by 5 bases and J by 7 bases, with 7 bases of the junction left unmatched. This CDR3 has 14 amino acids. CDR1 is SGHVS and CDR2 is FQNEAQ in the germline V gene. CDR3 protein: CASSEGLAAREQYF. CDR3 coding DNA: TGTGCCAGCAGCGAGGGACTAGCGGCCAGGGAGCAGTACTTC. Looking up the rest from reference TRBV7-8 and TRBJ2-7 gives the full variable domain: GAGVSQSPRYKVAKRGQDVALRCDPISGHVSLFWYQQALGQGPEFLTYFQNEAQLDKSGLPSDRFFAERPEGSVSTLKIQRTQQEDSAVYLCASSEGLAAREQYFGPGTRLTVT.

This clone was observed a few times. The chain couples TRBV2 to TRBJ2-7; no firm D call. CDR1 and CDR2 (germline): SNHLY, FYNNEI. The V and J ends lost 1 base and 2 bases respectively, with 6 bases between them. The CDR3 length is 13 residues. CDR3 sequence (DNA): TGTGCCAGCAGTGAAGACACACCCTACGAGCAGTACTTC. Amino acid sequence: CASSEDTPYEQYF.

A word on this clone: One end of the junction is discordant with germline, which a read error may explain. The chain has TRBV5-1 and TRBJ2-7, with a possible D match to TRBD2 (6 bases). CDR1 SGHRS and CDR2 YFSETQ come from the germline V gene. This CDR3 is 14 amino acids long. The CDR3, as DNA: TGCGCCAGCAGCTTGCAAACTAGCACCTATGAGCAGTACTTC. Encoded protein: CASSLQTSTYEQYF.

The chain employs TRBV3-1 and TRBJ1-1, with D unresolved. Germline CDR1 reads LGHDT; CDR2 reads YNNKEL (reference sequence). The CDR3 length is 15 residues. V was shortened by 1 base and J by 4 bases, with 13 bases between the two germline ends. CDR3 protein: CASSQARGRATEAFF. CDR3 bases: TGTGCCAGCAGCCAAGCACGAGGAAGAGCCACTGAAGCTTTCTTT. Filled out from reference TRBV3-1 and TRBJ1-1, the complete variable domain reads DTAVSQTPKYLVTQMGNDKSIKCEQNLGHDTMYWYKQDSKKFLKIMFSYNNKELIINETVPNRFSPKSPDKAHLNLHINSLELGDSAVYFCASSQARGRATEAFFGQGTRLTVV.

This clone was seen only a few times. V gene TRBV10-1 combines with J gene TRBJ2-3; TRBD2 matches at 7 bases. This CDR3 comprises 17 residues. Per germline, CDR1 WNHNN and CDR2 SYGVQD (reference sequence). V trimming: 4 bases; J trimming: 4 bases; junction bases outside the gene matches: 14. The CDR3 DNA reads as TGCGCCAGCAGTGGACCCTCTGAACTAGCGTACGCAGATACGCAGTATTTT. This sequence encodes CASSGPSELAYADTQYF.

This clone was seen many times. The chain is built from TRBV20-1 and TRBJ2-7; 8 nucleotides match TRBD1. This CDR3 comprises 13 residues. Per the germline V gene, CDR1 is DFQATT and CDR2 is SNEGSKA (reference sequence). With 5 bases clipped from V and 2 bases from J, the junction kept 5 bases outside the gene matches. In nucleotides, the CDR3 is TGCAGTGCTGCGGACAGGGACCCCTACGAGCAGTACTTC. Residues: CSAADRDPYEQYF.

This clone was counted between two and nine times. This CDR3 reads CASSCNRDRVKEQYF. Written as DNA, the CDR3 is TGTGCCAGCAGTTGCAACCGGGACAGGGTTAAAGAGCAGTACTTC. The chain is built from TRBV6-5 and TRBJ2-7; 9 bases are a match to TRBD1. The CDR3 has 15 amino acids. Trimming took 4 bases from V and 7 from J; bases not matched to a gene: 11. The germline V gene encodes CDR1 MNHEY and CDR2 SVGAGI.

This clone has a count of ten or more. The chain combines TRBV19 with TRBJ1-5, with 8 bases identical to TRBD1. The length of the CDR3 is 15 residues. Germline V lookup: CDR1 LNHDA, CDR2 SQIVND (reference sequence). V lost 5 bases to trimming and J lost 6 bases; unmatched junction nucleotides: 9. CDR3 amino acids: CASSGEDREGQPQHF. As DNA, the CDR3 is TGTGCCAGTAGTGGGGAGGACAGGGAGGGTCAGCCCCAGCATTTT.

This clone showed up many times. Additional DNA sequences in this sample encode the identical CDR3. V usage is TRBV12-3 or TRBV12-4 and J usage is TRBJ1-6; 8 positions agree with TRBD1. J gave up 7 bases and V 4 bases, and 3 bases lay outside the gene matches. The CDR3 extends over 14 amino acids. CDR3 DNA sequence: TGTGCCAGCAGTTCGGGACAGGTCAATTCACCCCTCCACTTT. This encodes CASSSGQVNSPLHF.

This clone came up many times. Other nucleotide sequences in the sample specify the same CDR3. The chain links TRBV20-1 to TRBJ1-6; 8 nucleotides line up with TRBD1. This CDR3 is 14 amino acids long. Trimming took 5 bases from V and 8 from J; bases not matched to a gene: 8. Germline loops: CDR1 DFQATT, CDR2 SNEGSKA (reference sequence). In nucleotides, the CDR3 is TGCAGTGCTCAACCGGGACAGGTTGATTCACCCCTCCACTTT. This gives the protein CSAQPGQVDSPLHF.

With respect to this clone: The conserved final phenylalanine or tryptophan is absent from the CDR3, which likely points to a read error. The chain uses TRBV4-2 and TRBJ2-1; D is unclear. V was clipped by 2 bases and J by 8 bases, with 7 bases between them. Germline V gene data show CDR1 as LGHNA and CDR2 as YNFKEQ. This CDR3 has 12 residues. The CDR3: CASSQPTHEQFV. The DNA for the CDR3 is TGTGCCAGCAGCCAACCCACCCATGAGCAGTTCGTC.

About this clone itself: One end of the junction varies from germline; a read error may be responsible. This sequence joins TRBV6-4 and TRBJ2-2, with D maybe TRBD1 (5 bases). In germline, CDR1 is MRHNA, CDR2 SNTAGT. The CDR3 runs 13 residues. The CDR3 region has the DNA TGTGCCAGCAGCCAGGGTAGAACCGGTGAGCTGTTTTTT. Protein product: CASSQGRTGELFF.

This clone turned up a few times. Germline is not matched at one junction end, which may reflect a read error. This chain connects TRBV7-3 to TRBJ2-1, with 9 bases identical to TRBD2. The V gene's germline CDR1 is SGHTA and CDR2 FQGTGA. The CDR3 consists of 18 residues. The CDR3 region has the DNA TGTGCCAGCAGCTTAAGGGCGGGAGGGGTTAGCTCCTACAATGAGCATTTCTTC. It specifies CASSLRAGGVSSYNEHFF.

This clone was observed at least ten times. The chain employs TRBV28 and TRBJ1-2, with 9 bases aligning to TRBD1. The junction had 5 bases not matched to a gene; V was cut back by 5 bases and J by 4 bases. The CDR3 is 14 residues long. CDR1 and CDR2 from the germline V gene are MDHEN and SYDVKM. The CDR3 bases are TGTGCCAGCAGTCCTGGGACAGGGAGCTATGGCTACACCTTC. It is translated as CASSPGTGSYGYTF.

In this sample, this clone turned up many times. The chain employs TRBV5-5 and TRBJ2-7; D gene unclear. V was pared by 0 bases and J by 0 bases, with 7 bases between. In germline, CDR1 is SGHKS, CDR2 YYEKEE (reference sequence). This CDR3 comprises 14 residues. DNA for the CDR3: TGTGCCAGCAGCTTGGTGACTCCCTCCTACGAGCAGTACTTC. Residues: CASSLVTPSYEQYF.

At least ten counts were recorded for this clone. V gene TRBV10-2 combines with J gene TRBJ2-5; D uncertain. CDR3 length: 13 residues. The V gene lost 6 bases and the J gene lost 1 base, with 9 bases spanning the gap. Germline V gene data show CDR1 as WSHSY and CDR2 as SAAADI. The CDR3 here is CASRPGGQETQYF. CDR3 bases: TGCGCCAGCAGACCGGGCGGCCAAGAGACCCAGTACTTC.

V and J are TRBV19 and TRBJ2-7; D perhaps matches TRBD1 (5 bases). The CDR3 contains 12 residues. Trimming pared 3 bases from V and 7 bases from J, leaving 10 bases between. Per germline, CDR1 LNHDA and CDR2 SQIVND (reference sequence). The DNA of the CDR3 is TGTGCCAGTAGTATCAGGGTGGGAGAGCAGTACTTC. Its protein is CASSIRVGEQYF.

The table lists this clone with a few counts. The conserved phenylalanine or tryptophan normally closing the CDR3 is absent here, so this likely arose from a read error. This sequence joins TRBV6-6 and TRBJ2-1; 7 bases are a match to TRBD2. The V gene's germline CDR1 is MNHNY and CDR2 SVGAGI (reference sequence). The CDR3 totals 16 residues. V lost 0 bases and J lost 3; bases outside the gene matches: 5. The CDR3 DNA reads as TGTGCCAGCAGTTACTCGAGGCGGGAGAGCTACAATGAGCAGTTCTTG. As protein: CASSYSRRESYNEQFL.

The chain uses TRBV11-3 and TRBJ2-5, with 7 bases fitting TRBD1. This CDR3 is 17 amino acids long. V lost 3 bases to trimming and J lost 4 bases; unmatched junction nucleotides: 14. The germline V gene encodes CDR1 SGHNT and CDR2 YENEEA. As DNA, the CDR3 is TGTGCCAGCAGCTTGAAAGTAAGGGGGCACCGAGGAGAGACCCAGTACTTC. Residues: CASSLKVRGHRGETQYF.

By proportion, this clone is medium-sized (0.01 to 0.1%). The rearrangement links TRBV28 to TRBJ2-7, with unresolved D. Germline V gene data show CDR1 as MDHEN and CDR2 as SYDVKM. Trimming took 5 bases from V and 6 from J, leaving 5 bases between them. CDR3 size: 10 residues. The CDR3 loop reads CASSRAEQYF. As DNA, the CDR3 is TGTGCCAGCAGTAGGGCCGAGCAGTACTTC.

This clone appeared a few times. CDR3 in amino acids: CASNTGTSTDTQYF. DNA for the CDR3: TGTGCCAGCAACACCGGGACTAGCACAGATACGCAGTATTTT. This chain uses TRBV6-1 with TRBJ2-3; a weak D match, TRBD2 (6 bases). V gave up 7 bases and J gave up 0 bases, with 11 bases separating them. This CDR3 spans 14 amino acids. CDR1 is MNHNS, CDR2 SASEGT, per germline.

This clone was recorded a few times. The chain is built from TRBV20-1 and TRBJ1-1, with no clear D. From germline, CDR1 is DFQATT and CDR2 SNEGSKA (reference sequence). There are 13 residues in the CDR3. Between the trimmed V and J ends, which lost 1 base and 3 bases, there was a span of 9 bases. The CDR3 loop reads CSARGGGDTEAFF. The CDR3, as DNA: TGCAGTGCTAGAGGGGGTGGAGACACTGAAGCTTTCTTT.

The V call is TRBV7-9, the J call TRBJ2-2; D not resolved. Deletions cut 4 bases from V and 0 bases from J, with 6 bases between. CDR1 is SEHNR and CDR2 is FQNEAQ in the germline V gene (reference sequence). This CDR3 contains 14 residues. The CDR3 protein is CASSYDTNTGELFF. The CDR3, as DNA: TGTGCCAGCAGCTATGACACGAACACCGGGGAGCTGTTTTTT.